A selection of T cell receptor beta chains follows, all from one sample in a study of glioma-infiltrating T cells. A single record per CDR3 protein comes from TCRdb applying MiXCR to the multiplex PCR reads. The sample records under 130,000 distinct CDR3 sequences, around 31% being singletons. Sequencing input: glioma tissue, nonneoplastic brain tissue, or PBMCs (not recorded which). The receptors were gathered from a human donor with low-grade glioma or glioblastoma, undergoing nonglioma brain surgery, or in good health (not recorded which). The CDR3 runs from the conserved cysteine through the conserved F or W. D genes are given only for firm matches. Clone size appears in some rows only: once, few, many, or a class for an expanded clone.

V gene	D gene	clone size	J gene	CDR3 DNA	CDR3 protein
TRBV27	NA	many	TRBJ1-5	TGTGCCAGCAGTAGGACAGATTATCAGCCCCAGCATTTT	CASSRTDYQPQHF
TRBV6-1	NA	NA	TRBJ1-6	TGTGCCAGCAGCCCAGGGGATGTGAATAAGTCACCCCTCCACTTT	CASSPGDVNKSPLHF
TRBV7-9	NA	NA	TRBJ2-2	TGTGCCAGCAGCGTCCAGAACACCGGGGAGCTGTTTTTT	CASSVQNTGELFF
TRBV7-9	NA	many	TRBJ1-5	TGTGCCAGCAGCCTGGGTATTGTGGGGTATAGCAATCAGCCCCAGCATTTT	CASSLGIVGYSNQPQHF
TRBV20-1	NA	NA	TRBJ2-3	TGCAGTGCTAGAGACGGGGGTACACAAGATACGCAGTATTTT	CSARDGGTQDTQYF
TRBV6-1	NA	many	TRBJ2-1	TGTGCCAGCAGTTATAGAGCCTCCTACAATGAGCAGTTCTTC	CASSYRASYNEQFF
TRBV12-3/TRBV12-4	NA	few	TRBJ1-3	TGTGCCAGCAGTCGGACAGCAGGAGGAAACACCATATATTTT	CASSRTAGGNTIYF
TRBV7-2	NA	many	TRBJ1-2	TGTGCCAGCAGCTTAGTAGGGGCGGGCTACACCTTC	CASSLVGAGYTF
TRBV10-3	NA	NA	TRBJ1-2	TGTGCCATCAGTGAGACTCTCGCAAGTGGCTACACCTTC	CAISETLASGYTF
TRBV7-2	TRBD2	NA	TRBJ2-3	TGTGCCAGCAGCTTCGGGGGAGGGCCCTCCGCGCAGTATTTT	CASSFGGGPSAQYF
TRBV6-1	NA	many	TRBJ1-5	TGTGCCAGCAGTGAAAGAACAGACTCCTATAGCAATCAGCCCCAGCATTTT	CASSERTDSYSNQPQHF
TRBV3-1	TRBD1	few	TRBJ2-1	TGTGCCAGCAGCCAACGAACCGGGACAGGGGGCCGGAATGAGCAGTTCTTC	CASSQRTGTGGRNEQFF
TRBV5-4	NA	many	TRBJ1-3	TGTGCCAGCAGCATGGCGGGGGCAAGCTCTGGAAACACCATATATTTT	CASSMAGASSGNTIYF
TRBV19	TRBD1	NA	TRBJ1-5	TGTGCCAGCACAGGGGGTAGTGGCAATCAGCCCCAGCATTTT	CASTGGSGNQPQHF
TRBV18	NA	NA	TRBJ1-2	TGTGCCAGCTCGTCCGACGGATACTATGGCTACACCTTC	CASSSDGYYGYTF
TRBV2	TRBD1	NA	TRBJ2-7	TGCGCCGGCACTGGGGGGACAGGGGGGTACGAGCAGTACTTC	CAGTGGTGGYEQYF
TRBV20-1	NA	NA	TRBJ2-7	TGCATTGCTAGGTACAGGTCCCACGAGCAGTACTTC	CIARYRSHEQYF